This T cell receptor (beta chain) was sequenced in a study of tissue T cells after allogeneic stem cell transplantation. Per germline, CDR1 MDHEN and CDR2 SYDVKM. The CDR3 sequence is 18 residues long. The germline V and J ends were trimmed by 1 base and 2 bases, with 20 bases remaining between them. Method: immunoSEQ multiplex PCR; TCRdb's copy keeps in-frame clones and lacks some. The sample has 8,000 to 10,000 clones, approximately 65% seen once. This sequence joins TRBV28 and TRBJ1-2, with D uncertain. Sequences were derived from tissue from the stomach, sampled at autopsy. The TCR comes from a male donor older than 55 with lung cancer. The CDR3 bases are TGTGCCAGCAGTTTATTTACTCCAACACTCGGAGGAAACTATGGCTACACCTTC. Translated, it gives CASSLFTPTLGGNYGYTF.